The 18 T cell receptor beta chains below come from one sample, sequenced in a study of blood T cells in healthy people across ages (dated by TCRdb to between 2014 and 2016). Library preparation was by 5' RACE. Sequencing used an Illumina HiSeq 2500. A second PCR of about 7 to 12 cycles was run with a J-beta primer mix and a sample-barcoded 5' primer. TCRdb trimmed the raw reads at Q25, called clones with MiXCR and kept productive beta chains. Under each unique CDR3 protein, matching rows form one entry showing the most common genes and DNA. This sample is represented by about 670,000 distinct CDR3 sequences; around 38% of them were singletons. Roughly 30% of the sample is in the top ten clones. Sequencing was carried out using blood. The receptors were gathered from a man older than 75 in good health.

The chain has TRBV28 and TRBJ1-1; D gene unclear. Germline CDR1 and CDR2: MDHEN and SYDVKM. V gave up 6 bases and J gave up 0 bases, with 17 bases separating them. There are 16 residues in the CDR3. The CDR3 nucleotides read TGTGCCAGCAGCGCTCCCCTAGGATTCATGAACACTGAAGCTTTCTTT. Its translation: CASSAPLGFMNTEAFF.

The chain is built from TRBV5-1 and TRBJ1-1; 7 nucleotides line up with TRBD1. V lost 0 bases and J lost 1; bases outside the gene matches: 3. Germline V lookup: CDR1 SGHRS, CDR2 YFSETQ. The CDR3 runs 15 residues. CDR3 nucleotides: TGCGCCAGCAGCTTGGACAGACAGGGGAACACTGAAGCTTTCTTT. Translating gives CASSLDRQGNTEAFF. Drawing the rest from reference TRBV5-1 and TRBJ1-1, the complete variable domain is KAGVTQTPRYLIKTRGQQVTLSCSPISGHRSVSWYQQTPGQGLQFLFEYFSETQRNKGNFPGRFSGRQFSNSRSEMNVSTLELGDSALYLCASSLDRQGNTEAFFGQGTRLTVV.

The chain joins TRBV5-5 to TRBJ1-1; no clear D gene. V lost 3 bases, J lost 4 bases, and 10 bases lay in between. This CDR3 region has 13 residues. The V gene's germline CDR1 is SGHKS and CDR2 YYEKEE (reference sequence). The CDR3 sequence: CASSWDGFTEAFF. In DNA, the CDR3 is TGTGCCAGCAGCTGGGATGGGTTCACTGAAGCTTTCTTT.

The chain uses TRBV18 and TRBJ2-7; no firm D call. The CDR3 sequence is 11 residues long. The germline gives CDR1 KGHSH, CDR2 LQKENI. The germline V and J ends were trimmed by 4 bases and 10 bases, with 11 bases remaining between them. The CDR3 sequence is CASSLRLGQYF. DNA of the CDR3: TGTGCCAGCTCACTACGTCTCGGCCAGTACTTC.

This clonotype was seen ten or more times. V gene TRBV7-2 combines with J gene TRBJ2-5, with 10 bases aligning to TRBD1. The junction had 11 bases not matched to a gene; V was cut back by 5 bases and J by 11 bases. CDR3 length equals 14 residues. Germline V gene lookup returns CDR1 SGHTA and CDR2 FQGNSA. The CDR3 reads CASSPGQGEDEQYF. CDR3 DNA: TGTGCCAGCAGCCCTGGACAGGGGGAGGATGAGCAGTACTTC.

CDR3 loop: CASSSPFAKNIQYF. The CDR3 region has the DNA TGTGCCAGCAGTTCCCCCTTCGCCAAAAACATTCAGTACTTC. V and J are TRBV6-2 or TRBV6-3 and TRBJ2-4; no firm D call. Per the germline V gene, CDR1 is MNHEY and CDR2 is SVGEGT. The CDR3 has 14 amino acids. V lost 4 bases, J lost 1 base, and 8 bases lay in between.

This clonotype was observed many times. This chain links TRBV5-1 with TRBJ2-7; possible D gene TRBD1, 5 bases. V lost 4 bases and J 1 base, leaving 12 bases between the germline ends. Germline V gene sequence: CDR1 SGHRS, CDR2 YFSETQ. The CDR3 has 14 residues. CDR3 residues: CASSLDSLSYEQYF. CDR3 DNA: TGCGCCAGCAGCCTTGACAGCTTGTCCTACGAGCAGTACTTC.

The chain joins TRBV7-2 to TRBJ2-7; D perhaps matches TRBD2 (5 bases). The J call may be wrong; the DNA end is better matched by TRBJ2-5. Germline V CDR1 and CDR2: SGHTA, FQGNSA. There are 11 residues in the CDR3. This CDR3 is CASSFEGTQYF. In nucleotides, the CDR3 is TGTGCCAGCAGCTTCGAGGGGACCCAGTACTTC.

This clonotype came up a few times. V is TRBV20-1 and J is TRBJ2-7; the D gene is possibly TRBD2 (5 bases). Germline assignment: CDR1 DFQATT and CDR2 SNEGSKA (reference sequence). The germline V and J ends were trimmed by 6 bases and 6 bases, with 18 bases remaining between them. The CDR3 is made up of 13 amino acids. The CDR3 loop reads CSAILDLEGEQYF. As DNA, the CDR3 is TGCAGTGCGATCCTTGACCTAGAGGGCGAGCAGTACTTC.

The CDR3 DNA reads TGTGCCAGCAGTTTCGGTGCAGATGGGGCCAACGTCCTGACTTTC. This codes for CASSFGADGANVLTF. V usage is TRBV12-3 or TRBV12-4 and J usage is TRBJ2-6; D not certain. This CDR3 region has 15 residues. V shed 3 bases and J shed 3 bases, with 9 bases lying between them.

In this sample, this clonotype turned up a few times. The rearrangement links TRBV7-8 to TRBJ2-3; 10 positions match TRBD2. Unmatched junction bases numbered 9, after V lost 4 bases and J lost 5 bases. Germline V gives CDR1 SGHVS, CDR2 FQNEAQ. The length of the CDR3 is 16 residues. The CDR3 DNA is TGTGCCAGCAGCTCAATTAGCGGGGGGTTTGGAGATACGCAGTATTTT. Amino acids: CASSSISGGFGDTQYF. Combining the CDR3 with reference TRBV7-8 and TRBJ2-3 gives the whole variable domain GAGVSQSPRYKVAKRGQDVALRCDPISGHVSLFWYQQALGQGPEFLTYFQNEAQLDKSGLPSDRFFAERPEGSVSTLKIQRTQQEDSAVYLCASSSISGGFGDTQYFGPGTRLTVL.

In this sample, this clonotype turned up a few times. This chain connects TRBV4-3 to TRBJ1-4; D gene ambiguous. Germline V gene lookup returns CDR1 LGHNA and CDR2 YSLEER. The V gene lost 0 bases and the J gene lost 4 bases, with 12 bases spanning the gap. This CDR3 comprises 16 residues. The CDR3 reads CASSQDTAGFNEKLFF. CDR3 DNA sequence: TGCGCCAGCAGCCAAGATACGGCAGGCTTTAATGAAAAACTGTTTTTT.

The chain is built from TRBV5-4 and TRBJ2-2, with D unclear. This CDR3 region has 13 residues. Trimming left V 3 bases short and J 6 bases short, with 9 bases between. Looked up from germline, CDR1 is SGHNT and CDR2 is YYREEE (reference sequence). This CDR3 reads CASSSDTPGELFF. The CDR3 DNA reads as TGTGCCAGCAGCTCAGACACTCCCGGGGAGCTGTTTTTT.

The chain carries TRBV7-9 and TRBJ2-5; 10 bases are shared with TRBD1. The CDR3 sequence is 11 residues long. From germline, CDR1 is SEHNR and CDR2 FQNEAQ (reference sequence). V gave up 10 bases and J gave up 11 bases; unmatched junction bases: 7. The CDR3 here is CATDRGNEQYF. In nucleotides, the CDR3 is TGTGCCACGGACAGGGGGAATGAGCAGTACTTC.

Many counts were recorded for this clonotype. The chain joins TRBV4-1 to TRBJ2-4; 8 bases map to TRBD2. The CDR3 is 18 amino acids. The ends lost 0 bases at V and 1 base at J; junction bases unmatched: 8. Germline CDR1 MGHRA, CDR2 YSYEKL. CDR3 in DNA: TGCGCCAGCAGCCAAGATCCCTCGGGGGGGACTGCCAAAAACATTCAGTACTTC. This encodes CASSQDPSGGTAKNIQYF.

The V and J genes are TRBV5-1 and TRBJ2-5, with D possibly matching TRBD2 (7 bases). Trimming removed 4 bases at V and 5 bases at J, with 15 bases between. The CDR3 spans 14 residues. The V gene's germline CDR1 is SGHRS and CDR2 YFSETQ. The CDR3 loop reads CASSRGGGSETQYF. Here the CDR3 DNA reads TGCGCCAGCAGCCGGGGAGGGGGAAGCGAGACCCAGTACTTC.

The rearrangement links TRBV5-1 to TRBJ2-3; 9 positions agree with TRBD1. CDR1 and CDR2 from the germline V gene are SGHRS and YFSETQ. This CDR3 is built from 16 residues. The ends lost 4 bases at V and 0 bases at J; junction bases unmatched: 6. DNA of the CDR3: TGCGCCAGCAGCACACAGGGGGCGGGGAGCACAGATACGCAGTATTTT. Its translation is CASSTQGAGSTDTQYF.

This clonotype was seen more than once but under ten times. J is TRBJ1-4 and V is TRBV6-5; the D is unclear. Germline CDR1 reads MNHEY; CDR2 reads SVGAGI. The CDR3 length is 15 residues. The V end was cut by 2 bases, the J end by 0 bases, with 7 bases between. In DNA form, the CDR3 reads TGTGCCAGCAGTTACGCCGGGTCAACTAATGAAAAACTGTTTTTT. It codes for CASSYAGSTNEKLFF.